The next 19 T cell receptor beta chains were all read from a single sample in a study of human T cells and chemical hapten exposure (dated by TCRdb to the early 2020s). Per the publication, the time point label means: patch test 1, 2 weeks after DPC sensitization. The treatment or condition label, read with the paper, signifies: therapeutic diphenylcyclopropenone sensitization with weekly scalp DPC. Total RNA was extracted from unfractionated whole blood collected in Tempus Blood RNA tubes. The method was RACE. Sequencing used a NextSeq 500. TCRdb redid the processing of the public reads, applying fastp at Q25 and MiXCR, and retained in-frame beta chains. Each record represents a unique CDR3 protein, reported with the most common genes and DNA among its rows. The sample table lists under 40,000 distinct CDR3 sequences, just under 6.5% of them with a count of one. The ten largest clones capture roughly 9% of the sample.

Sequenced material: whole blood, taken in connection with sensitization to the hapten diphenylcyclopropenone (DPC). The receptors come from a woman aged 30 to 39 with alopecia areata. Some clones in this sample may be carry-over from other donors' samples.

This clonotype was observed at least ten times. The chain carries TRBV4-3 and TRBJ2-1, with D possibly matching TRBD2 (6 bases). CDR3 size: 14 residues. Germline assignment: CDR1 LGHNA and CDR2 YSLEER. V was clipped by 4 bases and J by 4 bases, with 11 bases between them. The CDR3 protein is CASSPMGGYNEQFF. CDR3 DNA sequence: TGCGCCAGCAGCCCCATGGGGGGATACAATGAGCAGTTCTTC.

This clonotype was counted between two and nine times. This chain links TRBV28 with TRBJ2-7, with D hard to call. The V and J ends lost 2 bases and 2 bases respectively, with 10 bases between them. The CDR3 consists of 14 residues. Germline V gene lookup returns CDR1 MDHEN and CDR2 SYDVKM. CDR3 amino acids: CASSLALKAYEQYF. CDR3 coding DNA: TGTGCCAGCAGTTTAGCCCTTAAAGCCTACGAGCAGTACTTC.

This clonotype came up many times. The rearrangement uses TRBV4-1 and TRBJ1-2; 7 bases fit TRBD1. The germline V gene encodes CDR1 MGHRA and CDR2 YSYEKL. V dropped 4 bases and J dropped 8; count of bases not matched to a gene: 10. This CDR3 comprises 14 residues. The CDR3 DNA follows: TGCGCCAGCAGCCTTTCACAGGGGATTGAGGGCTACACCTTC. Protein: CASSLSQGIEGYTF.

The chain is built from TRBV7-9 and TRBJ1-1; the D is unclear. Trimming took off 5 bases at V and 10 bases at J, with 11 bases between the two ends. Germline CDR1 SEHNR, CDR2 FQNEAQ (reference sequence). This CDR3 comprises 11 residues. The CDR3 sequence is CASSGERGAFF. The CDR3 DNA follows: TGTGCCAGCAGCGGGGAGCGGGGAGCTTTCTTT. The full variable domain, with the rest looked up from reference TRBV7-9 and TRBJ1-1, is DTGVSQNPRHKITKRGQNVTFRCDPISEHNRLYWYRQTLGQGPEFLTYFQNEAQLEKSRLLSDRFSAERPKGSFSTLEIQRTEQGDSAMYLCASSGERGAFFGQGTRLTVV.

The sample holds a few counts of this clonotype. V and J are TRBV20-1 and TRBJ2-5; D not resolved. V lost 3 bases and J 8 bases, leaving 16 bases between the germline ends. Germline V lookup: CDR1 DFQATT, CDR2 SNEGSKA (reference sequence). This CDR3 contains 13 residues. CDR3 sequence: CSARIVYDKTQYF. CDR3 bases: TGCAGTGCTAGGATAGTGTACGATAAAACCCAGTACTTC.

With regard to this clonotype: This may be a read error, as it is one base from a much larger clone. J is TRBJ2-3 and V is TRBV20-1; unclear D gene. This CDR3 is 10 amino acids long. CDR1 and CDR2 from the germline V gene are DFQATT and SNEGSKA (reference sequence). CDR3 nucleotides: TGCAGCACCATAGTTGCTACGCAGTATTTT. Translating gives CSTIVATQYF.

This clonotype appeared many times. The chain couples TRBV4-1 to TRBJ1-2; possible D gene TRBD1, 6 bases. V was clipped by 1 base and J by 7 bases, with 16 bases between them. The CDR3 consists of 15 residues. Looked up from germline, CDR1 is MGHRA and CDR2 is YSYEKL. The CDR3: CASSQGPQGKLGYTF. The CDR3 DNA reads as TGCGCCAGCAGCCAAGGTCCGCAGGGGAAACTTGGCTACACCTTC.

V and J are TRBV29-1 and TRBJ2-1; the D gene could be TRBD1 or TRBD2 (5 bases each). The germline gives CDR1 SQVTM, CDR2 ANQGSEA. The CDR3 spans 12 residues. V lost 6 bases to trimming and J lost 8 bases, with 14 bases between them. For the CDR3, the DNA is TGCAGCGTCCAGAGAGGGGCTGATGAGCAGTTCTTC. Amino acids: CSVQRGADEQFF.

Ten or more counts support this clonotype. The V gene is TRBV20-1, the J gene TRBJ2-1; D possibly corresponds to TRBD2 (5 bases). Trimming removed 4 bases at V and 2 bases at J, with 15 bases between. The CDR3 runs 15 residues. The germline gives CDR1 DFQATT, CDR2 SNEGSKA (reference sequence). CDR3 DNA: TGCAGTGCTACCCCTCGGGGAACTCCCTACAATGAGCAGTTCTTC. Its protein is CSATPRGTPYNEQFF.

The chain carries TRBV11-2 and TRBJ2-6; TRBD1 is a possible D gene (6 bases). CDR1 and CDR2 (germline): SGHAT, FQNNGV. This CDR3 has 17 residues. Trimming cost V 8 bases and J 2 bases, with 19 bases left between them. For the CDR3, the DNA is TGTGCCAGCTATCTGGGGGCAGGATGGGCTGGGGCCAACGTCCTGACTTTC. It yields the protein CASYLGAGWAGANVLTF. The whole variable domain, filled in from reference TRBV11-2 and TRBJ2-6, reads EAGVAQSPRYKIIEKRQSVAFWCNPISGHATLYWYQQILGQGPKLLIQFQNNGVVDDSQLPKDRFSAERLKGVDSTLKIQPAKLEDSAVYLCASYLGAGWAGANVLTFGAGSRLTVL.

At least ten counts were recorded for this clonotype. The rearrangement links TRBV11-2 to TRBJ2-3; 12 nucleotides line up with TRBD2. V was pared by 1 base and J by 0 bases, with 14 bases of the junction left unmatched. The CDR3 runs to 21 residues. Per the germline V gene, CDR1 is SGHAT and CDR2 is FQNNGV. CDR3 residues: CASSLVDIVGTSGFSTDTQYF. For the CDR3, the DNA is TGTGCCAGCAGCTTAGTTGATATTGTCGGGACTAGCGGGTTTAGCACAGATACGCAGTATTTT.

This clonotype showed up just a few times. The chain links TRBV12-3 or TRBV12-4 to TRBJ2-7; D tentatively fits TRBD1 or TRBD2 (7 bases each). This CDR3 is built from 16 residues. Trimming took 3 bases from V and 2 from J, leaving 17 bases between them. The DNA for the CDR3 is TGTGCCAGCAGTTTCACAGGGGAGGGGATCACCTACGAGCAGTACTTC. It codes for CASSFTGEGITYEQYF.

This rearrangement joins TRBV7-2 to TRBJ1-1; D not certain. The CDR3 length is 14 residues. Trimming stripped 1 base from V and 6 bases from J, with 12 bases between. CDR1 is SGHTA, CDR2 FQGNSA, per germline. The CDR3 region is CASSLGSYGAEAFF. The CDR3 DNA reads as TGTGCCAGCAGCTTAGGGTCGTATGGGGCTGAAGCTTTCTTT.

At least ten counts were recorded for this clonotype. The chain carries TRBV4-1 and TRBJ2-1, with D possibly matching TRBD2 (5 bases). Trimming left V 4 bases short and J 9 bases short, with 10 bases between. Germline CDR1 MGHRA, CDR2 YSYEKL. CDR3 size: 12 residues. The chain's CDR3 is CASSPGSGEQFF. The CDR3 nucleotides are TGCGCCAGCAGCCCGGGAAGTGGTGAGCAGTTCTTC.

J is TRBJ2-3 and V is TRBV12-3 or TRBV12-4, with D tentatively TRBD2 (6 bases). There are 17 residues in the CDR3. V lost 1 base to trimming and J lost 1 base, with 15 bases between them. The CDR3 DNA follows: TGTGCCAGCAGTTTAGAAGTTGGCGGGGCCCGCACAGATACGCAGTATTTT. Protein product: CASSLEVGGARTDTQYF.

The CDR3 loop reads CASSSRGLGGTGELFF. CDR3 coding DNA: TGTGCCAGCAGCTCAAGGGGACTAGGCGGCACCGGGGAGCTGTTTTTT. The chain combines TRBV7-3 with TRBJ2-2; TRBD2 agrees at 8 bases. Trimming took 4 bases from V and 4 from J; bases not matched to a gene: 8. CDR3 length equals 16 residues. Germline V gene data show CDR1 as SGHTA and CDR2 as FQGTGA.

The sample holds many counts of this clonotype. The CDR3 spells CASSSMGYGGAYTDTQYF. CDR3 DNA sequence: TGCGCCAGCAGCTCGATGGGCTACGGGGGGGCCTACACAGATACGCAGTATTTT. The gene calls are TRBV4-3 and TRBJ2-3; 8 nucleotides agree with TRBD2. The germline CDR1 and CDR2 sequences are LGHNA and YSLEER. This CDR3 spans 18 amino acids. J was trimmed by 2 bases and V by 5 bases; bases with no gene match: 15.

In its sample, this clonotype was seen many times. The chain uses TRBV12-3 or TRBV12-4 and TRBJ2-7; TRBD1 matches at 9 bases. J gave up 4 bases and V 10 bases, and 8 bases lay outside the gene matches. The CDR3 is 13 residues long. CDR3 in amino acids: CATSPGTGYEQYF. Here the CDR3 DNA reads TGTGCCACAAGTCCAGGGACAGGGTACGAGCAGTACTTC.

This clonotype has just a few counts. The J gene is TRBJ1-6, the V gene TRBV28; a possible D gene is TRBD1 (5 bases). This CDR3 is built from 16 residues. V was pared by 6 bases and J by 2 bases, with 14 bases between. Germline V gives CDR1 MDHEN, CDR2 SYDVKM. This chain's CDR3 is CASSDGGNPYNSPLHF. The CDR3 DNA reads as TGTGCCAGCAGCGACGGGGGAAACCCCTATAATTCACCCCTCCACTTT.